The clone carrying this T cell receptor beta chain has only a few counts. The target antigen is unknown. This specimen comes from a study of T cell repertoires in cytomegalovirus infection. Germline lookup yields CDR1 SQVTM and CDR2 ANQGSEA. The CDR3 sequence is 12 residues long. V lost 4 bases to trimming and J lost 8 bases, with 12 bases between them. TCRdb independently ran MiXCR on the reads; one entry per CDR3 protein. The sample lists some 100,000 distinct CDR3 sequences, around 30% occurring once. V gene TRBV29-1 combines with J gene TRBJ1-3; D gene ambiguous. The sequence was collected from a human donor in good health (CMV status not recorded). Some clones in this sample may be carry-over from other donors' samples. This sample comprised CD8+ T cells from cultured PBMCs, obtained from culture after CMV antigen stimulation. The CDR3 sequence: CSVGGGRDTIYF. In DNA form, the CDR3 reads TGCAGCGTTGGCGGTGGTCGTGACACCATATATTTT.